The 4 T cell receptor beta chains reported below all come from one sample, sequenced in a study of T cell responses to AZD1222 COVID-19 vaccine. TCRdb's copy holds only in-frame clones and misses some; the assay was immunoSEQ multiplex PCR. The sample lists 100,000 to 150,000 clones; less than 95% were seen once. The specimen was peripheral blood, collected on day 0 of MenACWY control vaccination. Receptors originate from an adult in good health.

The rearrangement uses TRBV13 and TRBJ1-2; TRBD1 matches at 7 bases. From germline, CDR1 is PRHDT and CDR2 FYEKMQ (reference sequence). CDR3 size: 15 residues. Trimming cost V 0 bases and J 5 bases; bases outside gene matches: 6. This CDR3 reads CASSLGHRGGYGYTF. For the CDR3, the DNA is TGTGCCAGCAGCTTAGGGCACAGGGGCGGGTATGGCTACACCTTC.

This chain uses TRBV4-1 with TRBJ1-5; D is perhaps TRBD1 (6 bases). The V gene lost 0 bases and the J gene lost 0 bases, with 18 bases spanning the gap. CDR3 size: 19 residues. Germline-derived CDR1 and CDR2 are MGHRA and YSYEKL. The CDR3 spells CASSQDLAGVAYSNQPQHF. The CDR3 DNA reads TGCGCCAGCAGCCAAGATTTGGCAGGGGTTGCTTATAGCAATCAGCCCCAGCATTTT.

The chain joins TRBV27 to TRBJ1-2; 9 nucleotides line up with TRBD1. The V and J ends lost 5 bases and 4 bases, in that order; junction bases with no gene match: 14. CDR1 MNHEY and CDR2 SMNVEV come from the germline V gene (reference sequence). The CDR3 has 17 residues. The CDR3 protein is CASSPPYRGRLGYGYTF. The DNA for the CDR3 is TGTGCCAGCAGTCCACCGTACAGGGGGCGCCTGGGCTATGGCTACACCTTC.

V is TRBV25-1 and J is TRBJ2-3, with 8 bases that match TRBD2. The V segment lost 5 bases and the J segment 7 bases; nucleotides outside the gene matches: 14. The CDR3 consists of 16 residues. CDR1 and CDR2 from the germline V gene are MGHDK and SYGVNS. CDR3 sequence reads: CASSPASAGGLNTQYF. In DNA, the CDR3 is TGTGCCAGCAGTCCGGCTTCGGCGGGGGGCCTGAATACGCAGTATTTT. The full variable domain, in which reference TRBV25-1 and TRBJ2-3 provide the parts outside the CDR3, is EADIYQTPRYLVIGTGKKITLECSQTMGHDKMYWYQQDPGMELHLIHYSYGVNSTEKGDLSSESTVSRIRTEHFPLTLESARPSHTSQYLCASSPASAGGLNTQYFGPGTRLTVL.